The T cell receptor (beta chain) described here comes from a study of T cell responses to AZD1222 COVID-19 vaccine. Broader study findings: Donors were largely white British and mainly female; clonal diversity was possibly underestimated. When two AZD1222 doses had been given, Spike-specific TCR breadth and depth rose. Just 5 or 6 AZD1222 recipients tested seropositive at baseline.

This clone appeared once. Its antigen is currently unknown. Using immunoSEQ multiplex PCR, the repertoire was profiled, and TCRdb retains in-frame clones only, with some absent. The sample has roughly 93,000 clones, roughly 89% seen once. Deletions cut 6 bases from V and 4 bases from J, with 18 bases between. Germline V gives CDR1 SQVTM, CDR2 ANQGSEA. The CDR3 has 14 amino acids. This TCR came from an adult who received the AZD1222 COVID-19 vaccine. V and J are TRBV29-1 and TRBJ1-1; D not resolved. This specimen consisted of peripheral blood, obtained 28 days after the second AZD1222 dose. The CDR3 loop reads CSVAGKRPFTEAFF. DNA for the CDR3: TGCAGCGTCGCGGGAAAAAGACCGTTCACTGAAGCTTTCTTT. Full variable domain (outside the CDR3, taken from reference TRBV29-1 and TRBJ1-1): SAVISQKPSRDICQRGTSLTIQCQVDSQVTMMFWYRQQPGQSLTLIATANQGSEATYESGFVIDKFPISRPNLTFSTLTVSNMSPEDSSIYLCSVAGKRPFTEAFFGQGTRLTVV.